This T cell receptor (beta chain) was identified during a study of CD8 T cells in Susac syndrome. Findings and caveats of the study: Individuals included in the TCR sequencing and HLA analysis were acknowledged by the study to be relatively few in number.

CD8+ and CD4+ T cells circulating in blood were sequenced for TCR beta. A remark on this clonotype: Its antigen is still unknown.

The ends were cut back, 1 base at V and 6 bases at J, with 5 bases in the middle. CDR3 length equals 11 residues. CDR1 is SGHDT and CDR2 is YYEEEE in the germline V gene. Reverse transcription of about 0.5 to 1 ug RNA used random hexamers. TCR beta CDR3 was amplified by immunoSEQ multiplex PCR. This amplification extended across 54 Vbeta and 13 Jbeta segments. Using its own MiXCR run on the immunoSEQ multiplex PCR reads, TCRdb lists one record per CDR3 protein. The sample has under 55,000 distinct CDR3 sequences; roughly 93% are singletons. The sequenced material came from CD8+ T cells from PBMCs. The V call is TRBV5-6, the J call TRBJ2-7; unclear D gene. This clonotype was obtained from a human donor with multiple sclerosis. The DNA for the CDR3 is TGTGCCAGCAGCTTGCTGGGCGAGCAGTACTTC. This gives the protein CASSLLGEQYF.